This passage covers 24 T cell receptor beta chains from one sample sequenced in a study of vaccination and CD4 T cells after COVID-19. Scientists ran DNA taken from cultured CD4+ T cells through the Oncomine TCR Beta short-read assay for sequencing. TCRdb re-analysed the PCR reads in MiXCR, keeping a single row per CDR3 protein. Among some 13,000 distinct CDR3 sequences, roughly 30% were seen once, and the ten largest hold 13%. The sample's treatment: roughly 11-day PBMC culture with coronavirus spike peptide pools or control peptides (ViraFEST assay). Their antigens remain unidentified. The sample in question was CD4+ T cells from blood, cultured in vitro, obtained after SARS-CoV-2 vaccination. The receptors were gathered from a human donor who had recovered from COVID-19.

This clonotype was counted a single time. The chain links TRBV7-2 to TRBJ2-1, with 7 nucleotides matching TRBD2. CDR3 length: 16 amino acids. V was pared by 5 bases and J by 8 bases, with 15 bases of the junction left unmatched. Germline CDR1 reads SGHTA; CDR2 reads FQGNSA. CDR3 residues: CASSRQAGVLTYEQFF. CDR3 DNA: TGTGCCAGCAGCCGCCAGGCGGGGGTTTTAACGTATGAGCAGTTCTTC.

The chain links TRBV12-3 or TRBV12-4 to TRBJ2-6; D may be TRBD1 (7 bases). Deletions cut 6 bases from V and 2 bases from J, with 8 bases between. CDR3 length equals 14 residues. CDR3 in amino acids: CASSRGAGANVLTF. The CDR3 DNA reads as TGTGCCAGCAGCAGGGGGGCTGGGGCCAACGTCCTGACTTTC.

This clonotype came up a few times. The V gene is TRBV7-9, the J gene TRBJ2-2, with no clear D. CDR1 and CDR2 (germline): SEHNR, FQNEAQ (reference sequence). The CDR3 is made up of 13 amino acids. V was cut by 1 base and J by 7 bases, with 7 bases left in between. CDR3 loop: CASSLVRNGELFF. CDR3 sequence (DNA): TGTGCCAGCAGCTTAGTACGTAACGGGGAGCTGTTTTTT.

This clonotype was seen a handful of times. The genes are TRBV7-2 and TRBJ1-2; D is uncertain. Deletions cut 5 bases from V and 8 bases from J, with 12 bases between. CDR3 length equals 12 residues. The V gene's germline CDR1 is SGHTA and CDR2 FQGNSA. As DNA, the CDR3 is TGTGCCAGCAGCCTAGAAGGGTGGGGCTACACCTTC. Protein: CASSLEGWGYTF.

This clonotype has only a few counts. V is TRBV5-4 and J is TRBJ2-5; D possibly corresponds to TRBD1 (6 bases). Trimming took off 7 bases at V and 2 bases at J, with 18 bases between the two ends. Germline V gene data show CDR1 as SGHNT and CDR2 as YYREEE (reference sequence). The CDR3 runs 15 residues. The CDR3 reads CASGTPFLRQETQYF. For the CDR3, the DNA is TGTGCCAGCGGGACACCTTTCCTTCGACAAGAGACCCAGTACTTC.

The DNA of the CDR3 is TGCGCCAGCAGCCAAGATGTAGGCAGGGGCTACGAGCAGTACTTC. It specifies CASSQDVGRGYEQYF. This sequence joins TRBV4-1 and TRBJ2-7; D perhaps matches TRBD1 (6 bases). This CDR3 has 15 amino acids. V lost 0 bases and J 3 bases, leaving 12 bases between the germline ends. CDR1 and CDR2 from the germline V gene are MGHRA and YSYEKL.

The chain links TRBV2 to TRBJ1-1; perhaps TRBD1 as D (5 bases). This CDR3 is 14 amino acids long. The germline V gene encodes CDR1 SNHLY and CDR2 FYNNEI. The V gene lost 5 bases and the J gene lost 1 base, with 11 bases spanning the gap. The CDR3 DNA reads TGTGCCAGCAGTCATGACAGCACGAACACTGAAGCTTTCTTT. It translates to CASSHDSTNTEAFF.

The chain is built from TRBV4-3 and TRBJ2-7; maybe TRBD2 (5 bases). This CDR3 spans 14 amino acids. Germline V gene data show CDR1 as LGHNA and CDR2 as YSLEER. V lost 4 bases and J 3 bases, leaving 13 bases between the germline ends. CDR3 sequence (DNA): TGCGCCAGCAGCCGGGTCCTCGGGGACTACGAGCAGTACTTC. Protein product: CASSRVLGDYEQYF.

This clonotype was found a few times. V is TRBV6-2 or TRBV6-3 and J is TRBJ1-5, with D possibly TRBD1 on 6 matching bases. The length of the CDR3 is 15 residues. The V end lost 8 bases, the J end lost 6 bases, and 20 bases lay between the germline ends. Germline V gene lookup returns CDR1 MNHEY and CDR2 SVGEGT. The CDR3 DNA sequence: TGTGCCAGCCTAACAGGGCAGGGGACGGGTCAGCCCCAGCATTTT. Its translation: CASLTGQGTGQPQHF.

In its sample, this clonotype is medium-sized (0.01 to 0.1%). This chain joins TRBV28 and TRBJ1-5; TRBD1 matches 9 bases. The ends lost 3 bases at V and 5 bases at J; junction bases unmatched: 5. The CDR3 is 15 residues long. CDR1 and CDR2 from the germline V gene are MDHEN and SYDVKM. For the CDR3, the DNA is TGTGCCAGCAGTTTCCCAACAGGGGGCGATCAGCCCCAGCATTTT. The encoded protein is CASSFPTGGDQPQHF.

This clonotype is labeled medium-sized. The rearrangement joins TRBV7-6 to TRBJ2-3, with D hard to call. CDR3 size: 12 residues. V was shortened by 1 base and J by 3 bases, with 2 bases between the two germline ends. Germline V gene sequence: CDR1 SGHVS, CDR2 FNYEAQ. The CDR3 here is CASSLGTDTQYF. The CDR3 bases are TGTGCCAGCAGCTTAGGGACAGATACGCAGTATTTT.

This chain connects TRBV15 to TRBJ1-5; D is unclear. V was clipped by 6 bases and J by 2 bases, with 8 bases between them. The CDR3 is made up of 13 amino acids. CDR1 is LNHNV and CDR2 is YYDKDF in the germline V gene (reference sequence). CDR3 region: CATSLGGNQPQHF. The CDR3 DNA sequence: TGTGCCACCAGTCTAGGTGGCAATCAGCCCCAGCATTTT.

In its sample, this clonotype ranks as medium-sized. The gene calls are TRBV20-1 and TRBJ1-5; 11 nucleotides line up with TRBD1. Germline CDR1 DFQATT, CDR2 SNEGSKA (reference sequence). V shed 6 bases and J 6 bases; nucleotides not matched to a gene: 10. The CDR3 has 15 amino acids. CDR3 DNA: TGCAGTGCGCCAGACCGGGACAGGGGGACTCAGCCCCAGCATTTT. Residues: CSAPDRDRGTQPQHF.

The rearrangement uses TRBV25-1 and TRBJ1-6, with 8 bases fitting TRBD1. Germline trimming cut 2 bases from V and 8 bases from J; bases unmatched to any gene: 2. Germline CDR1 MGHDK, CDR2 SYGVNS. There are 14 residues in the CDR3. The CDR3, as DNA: TGTGCCAGCAGTGAACAGGGGGCCCATTCACCCCTCCACTTT. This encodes CASSEQGAHSPLHF.

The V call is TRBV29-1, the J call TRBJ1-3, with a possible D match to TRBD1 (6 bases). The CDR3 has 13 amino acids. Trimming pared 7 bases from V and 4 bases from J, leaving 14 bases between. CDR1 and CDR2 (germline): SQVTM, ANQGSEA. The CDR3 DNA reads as TGCAGCGGGACGGGGGGCGGAGGAAACACCATATATTTT. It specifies CSGTGGGGNTIYF.

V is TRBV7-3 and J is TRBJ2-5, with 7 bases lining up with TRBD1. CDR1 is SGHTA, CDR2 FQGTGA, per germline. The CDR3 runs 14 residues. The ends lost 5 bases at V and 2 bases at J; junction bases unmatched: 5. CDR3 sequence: CASSQPGQQETQYF. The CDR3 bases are TGTGCCAGCAGCCAGCCGGGACAGCAAGAGACCCAGTACTTC.

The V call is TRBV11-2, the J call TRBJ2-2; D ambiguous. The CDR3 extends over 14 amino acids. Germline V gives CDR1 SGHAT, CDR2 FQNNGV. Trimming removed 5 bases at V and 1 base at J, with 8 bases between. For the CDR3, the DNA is TGTGCCAGCAGCCTTACGAGGAACACCGGGGAGCTGTTTTTT. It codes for CASSLTRNTGELFF.

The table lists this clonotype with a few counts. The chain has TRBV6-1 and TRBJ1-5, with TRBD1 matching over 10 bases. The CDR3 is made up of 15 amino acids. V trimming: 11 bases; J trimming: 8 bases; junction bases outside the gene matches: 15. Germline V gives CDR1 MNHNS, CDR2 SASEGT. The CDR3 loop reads CAGHPGTGALKPQHF. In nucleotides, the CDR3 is TGTGCCGGCCATCCCGGGACAGGGGCCCTCAAGCCCCAGCATTTT.

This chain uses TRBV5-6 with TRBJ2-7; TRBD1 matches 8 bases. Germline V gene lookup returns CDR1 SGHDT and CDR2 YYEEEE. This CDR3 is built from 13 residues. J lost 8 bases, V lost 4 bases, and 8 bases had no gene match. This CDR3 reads CASSPRGQGQQYF. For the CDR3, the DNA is TGTGCCAGCAGCCCCCGAGGACAGGGCCAGCAGTACTTC.

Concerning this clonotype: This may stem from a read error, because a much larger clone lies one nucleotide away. In DNA form, the CDR3 reads TGTGCCAACACCCACCTAGCGGGACTTGGGGGCGGGGAGCTGTTTTTT. Protein product: CANTHLAGLGGGELFF. The V and J genes are TRBV6-2 or TRBV6-3 and TRBJ2-2; 9 bases are a match to TRBD2. CDR1 MNHEY and CDR2 SVGEGT come from the germline V gene. Trimming took 10 bases from V and 7 from J; bases not matched to a gene: 16. The CDR3 runs 16 residues.

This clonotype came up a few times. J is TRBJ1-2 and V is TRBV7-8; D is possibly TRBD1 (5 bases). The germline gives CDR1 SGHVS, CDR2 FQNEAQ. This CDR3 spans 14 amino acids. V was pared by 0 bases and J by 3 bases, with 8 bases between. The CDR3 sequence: CASSLAGADYGYTF. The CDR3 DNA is TGTGCCAGCAGCTTAGCAGGGGCGGACTATGGCTACACCTTC.

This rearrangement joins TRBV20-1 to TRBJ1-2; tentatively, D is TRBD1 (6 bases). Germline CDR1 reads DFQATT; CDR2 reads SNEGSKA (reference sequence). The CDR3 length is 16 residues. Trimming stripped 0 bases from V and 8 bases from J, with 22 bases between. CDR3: CSARDGIKGGRQGYTF. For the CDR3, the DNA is TGCAGTGCTAGAGATGGGATAAAAGGGGGGCGACAGGGCTACACCTTC.

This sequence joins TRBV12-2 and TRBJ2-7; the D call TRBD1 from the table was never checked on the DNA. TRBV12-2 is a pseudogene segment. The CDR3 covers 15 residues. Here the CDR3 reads CASRCRWDSSYEQYF. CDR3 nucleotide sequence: TGTGCAAGTCGCTGCCGGTGGGACAGCTCCTACGAGCAGTACTTC.

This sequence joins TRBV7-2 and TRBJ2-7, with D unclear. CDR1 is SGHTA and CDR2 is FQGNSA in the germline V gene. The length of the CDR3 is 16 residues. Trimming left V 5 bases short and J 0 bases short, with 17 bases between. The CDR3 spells CASSPPSPGVSYEQYF. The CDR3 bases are TGTGCCAGCAGCCCCCCAAGCCCAGGTGTCTCCTACGAGCAGTACTTC. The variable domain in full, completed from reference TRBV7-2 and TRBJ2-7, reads GAGVSQSPSNKVTEKGKDVELRCDPISGHTALYWYRQSLGQGLEFLIYFQGNSAPDKSGLPSDRFSAERTGGSVSTLTIQRTQQEDSAVYLCASSPPSPGVSYEQYFGPGTRLTVT.